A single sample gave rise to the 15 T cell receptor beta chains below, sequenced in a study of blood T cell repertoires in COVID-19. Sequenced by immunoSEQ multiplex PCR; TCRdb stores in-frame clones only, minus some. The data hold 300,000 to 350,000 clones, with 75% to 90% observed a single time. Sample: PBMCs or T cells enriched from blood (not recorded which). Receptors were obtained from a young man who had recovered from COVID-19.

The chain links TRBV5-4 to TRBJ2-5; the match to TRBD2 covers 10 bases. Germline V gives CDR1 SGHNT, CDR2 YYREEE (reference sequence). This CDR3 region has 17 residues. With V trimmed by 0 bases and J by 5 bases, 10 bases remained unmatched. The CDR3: CASSLGRASGGHETQYF. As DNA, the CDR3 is TGTGCCAGCAGCTTGGGCAGGGCTAGCGGGGGTCACGAGACCCAGTACTTC.

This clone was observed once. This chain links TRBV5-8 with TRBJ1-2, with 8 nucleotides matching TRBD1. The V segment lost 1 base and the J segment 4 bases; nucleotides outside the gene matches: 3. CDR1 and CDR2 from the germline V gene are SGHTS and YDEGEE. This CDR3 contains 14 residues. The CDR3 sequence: CASSLSGGAYGYTF. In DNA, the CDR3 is TGTGCCAGCAGCTTGTCAGGGGGCGCCTATGGCTACACCTTC.

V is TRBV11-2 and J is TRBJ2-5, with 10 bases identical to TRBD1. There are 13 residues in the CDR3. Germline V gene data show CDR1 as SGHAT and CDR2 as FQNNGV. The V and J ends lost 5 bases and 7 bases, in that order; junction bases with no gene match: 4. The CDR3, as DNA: TGTGCCAGCAGCGCGGACAGGGGGGGGACCCAGTACTTC. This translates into CASSADRGGTQYF.

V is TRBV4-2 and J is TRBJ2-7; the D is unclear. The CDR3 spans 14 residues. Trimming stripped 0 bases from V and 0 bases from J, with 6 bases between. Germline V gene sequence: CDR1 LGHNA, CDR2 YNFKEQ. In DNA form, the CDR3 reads TGTGCCAGCAGCCAAGATAGTCTCTCCTACGAGCAGTACTTC. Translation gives CASSQDSLSYEQYF.

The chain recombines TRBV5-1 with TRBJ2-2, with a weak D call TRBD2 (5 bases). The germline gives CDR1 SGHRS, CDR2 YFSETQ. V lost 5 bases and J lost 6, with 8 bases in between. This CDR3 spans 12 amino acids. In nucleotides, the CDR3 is TGCGCCAGCAGAACTAGTTCCGGGGAGCTGTTTTTT. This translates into CASRTSSGELFF.

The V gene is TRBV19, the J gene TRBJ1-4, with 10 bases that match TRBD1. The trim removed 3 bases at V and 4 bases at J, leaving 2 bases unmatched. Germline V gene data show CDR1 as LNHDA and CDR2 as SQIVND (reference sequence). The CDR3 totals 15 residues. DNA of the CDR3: TGTGCCAGTAGTATGGGGGACAGGGGTAATGAAAAACTGTTTTTT. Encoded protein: CASSMGDRGNEKLFF.

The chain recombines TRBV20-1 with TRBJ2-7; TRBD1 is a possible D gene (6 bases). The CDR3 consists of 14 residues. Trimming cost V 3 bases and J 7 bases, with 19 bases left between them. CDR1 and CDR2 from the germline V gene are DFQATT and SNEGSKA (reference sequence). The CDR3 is CSASFRGSWNEQYF. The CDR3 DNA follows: TGCAGTGCTAGTTTCAGGGGCAGTTGGAATGAGCAGTACTTC.

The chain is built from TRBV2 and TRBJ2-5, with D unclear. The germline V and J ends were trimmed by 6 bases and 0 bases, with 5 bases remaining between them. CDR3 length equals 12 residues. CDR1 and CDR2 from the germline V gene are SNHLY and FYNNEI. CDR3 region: CASSRYQETQYF. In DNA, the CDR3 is TGTGCCAGCAGCAGATACCAAGAGACCCAGTACTTC.

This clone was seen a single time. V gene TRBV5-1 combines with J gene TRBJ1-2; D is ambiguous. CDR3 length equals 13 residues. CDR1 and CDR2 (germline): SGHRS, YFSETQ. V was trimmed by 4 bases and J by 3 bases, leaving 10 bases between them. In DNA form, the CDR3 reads TGCGCCAGCAGCATTGGCGGAGACTATGGCTACACCTTC. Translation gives CASSIGGDYGYTF.

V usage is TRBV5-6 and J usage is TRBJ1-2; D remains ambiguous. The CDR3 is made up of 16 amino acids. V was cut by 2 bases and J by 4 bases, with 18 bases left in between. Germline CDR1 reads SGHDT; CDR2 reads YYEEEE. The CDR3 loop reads CASSFPSSSVSYGYTF. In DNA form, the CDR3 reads TGTGCCAGCAGCTTCCCGTCGAGCTCGGTTAGCTATGGCTACACCTTC. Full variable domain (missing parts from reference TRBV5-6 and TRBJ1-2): DAGVTQSPTHLIKTRGQQVTLRCSPKSGHDTVSWYQQALGQGPQFIFQYYEEEERQRGNFPDRFSGHQFPNYSSELNVNALLLGDSALYLCASSFPSSSVSYGYTFGSGTRLTVV.

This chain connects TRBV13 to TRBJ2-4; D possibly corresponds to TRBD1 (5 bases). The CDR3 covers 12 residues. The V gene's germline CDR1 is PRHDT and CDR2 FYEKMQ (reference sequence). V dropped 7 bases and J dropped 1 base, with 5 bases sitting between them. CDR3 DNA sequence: TGTGCCAGCAAGGGGGCCAAAAACATTCAGTACTTC. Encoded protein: CASKGAKNIQYF.

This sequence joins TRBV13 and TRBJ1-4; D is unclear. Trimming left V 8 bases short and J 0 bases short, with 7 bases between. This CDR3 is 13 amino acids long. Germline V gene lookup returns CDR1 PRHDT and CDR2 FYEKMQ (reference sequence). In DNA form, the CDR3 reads TGTGCCAGCGCGGCCTCAACTAATGAAAAACTGTTTTTT. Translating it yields CASAASTNEKLFF.

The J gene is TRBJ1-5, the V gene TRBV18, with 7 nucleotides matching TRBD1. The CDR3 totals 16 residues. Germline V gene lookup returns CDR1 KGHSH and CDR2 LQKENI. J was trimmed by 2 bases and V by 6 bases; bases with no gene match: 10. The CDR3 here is CASSPEGAGGNQPQHF. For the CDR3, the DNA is TGTGCCAGCTCGCCGGAGGGGGCTGGGGGCAATCAGCCCCAGCATTTT. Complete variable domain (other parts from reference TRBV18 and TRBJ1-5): NAGVMQNPRHLVRRRGQEARLRCSPMKGHSHVYWYRQLPEEGLKFMVYLQKENIIDESGMPKERFSAEFPKEGPSILRIQQVVRGDSAAYFCASSPEGAGGNQPQHFGDGTRLSIL.

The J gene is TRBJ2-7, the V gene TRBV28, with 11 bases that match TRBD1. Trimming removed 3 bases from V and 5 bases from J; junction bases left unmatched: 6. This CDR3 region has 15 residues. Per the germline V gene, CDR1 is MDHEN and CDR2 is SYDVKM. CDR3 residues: CASSFSRDRGDEQYF. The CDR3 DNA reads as TGTGCCAGCAGTTTTTCCCGGGACAGGGGGGACGAGCAGTACTTC. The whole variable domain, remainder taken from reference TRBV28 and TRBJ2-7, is DVKVTQSSRYLVKRTGEKVFLECVQDMDHENMFWYRQDPGLGLRLIYFSYDVKMKEKGDIPEGYSVSREKKERFSLILESASTNQTSMYLCASSFSRDRGDEQYFGPGTRLTVT.

The CDR3 coding sequence is TGTGCCAGCAGCCGGACTAGCAGGTCCTACGAGCAGTACTTC. Its protein product is CASSRTSRSYEQYF. This chain joins TRBV11-3 and TRBJ2-7, with 8 bases fitting TRBD2. With 5 bases clipped from V and 1 base from J, the junction kept 4 bases outside the gene matches. Germline values: CDR1 SGHNT, CDR2 YENEEA. This CDR3 comprises 14 residues.